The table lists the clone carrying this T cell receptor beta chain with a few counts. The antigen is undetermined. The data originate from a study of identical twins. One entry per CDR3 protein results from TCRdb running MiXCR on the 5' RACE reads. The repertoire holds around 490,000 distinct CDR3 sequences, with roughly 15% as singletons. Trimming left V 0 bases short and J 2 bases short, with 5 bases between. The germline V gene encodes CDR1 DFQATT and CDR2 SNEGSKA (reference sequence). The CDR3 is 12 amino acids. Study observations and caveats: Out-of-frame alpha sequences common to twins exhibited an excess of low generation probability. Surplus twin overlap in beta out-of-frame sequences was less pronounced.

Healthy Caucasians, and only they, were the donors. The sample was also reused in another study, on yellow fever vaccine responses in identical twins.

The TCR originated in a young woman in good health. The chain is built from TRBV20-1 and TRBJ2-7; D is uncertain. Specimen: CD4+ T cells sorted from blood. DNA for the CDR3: TGCAGTGCTAGAGATGGGGCCTACGAGCAGTACTTC. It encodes CSARDGAYEQYF.